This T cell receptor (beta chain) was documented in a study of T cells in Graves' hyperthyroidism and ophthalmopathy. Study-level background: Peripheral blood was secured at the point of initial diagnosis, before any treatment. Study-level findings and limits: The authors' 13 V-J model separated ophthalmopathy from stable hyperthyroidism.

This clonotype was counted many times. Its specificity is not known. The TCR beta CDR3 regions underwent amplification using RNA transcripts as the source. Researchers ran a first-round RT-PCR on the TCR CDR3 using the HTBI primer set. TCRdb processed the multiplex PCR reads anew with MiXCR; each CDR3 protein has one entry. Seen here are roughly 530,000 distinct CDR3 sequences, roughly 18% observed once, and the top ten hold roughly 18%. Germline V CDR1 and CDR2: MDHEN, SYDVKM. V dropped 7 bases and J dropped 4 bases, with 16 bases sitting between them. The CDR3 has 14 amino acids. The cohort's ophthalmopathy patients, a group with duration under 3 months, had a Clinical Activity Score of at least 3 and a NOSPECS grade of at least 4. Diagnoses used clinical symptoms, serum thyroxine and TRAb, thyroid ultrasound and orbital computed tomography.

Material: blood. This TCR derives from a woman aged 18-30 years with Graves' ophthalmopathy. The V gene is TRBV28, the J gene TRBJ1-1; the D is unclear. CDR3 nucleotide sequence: TGTGCCAGCACCCGGGCGGCCGGTGGCACTGAAGCTTTCTTT. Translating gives CASTRAAGGTEAFF.